These 14 T cell receptor beta chains originate from one sample sequenced in a study of T cells in Graves' hyperthyroidism and ophthalmopathy. The investigators amplified TCR beta CDR3 regions from RNA transcripts. First-round RT-PCR with HTBI primers amplified the TCR CDR3 region. TCRdb re-derived calls from the multiplex PCR reads in MiXCR, one entry per CDR3 protein. Counted here are around 300,000 distinct CDR3 sequences, less than 30% occurring once; the ten biggest clones make up about a quarter. Sequencing input: blood. The receptors were gathered from a man between 40 and 49 years old with Graves' hyperthyroidism that later progressed to Graves' ophthalmopathy.

This clonotype was picked up a small number of times. V and J are TRBV7-2 and TRBJ2-7; D is ambiguous. Germline V gives CDR1 SGHTA, CDR2 FQGNSA. The CDR3 runs to 15 residues. V shed 4 bases and J shed 7 bases, with 20 bases lying between them. The DNA of the CDR3 is TGTGCCAGCAGCTCAGTCACCCCGGGCGTAAGGGAGCAGTACTTC. It translates to CASSSVTPGVREQYF.

This clonotype was picked up many times. The V gene is TRBV9, the J gene TRBJ2-7; TRBD1 is a possible D gene (6 bases). CDR3 length equals 14 residues. The V end lost 3 bases, the J end lost 0 bases, and 10 bases lay between the germline ends. CDR1 and CDR2 (germline): SGDLS, YYNGEE. This CDR3 is CASSGGPSSYEQYF. The CDR3 DNA sequence: TGTGCCAGCAGCGGGGGGCCGAGCTCCTACGAGCAGTACTTC.

This rearrangement joins TRBV11-2 to TRBJ2-7; D call uncertain. The CDR3 runs 14 residues. The V gene lost 2 bases and the J gene lost 3 bases, with 11 bases spanning the gap. Germline assignment: CDR1 SGHAT and CDR2 FQNNGV. The chain's CDR3 is CASSLPQTFYEQYF. The CDR3 coding sequence is TGTGCCAGCAGCTTACCGCAGACATTCTACGAGCAGTACTTC.

The chain uses TRBV12-3 or TRBV12-4 and TRBJ1-5; 8 positions match TRBD1. The J segment lost 1 base and the V segment lost 2 bases, leaving 1 base of the junction unmatched. The CDR3 runs 15 residues. The CDR3 protein is CASSLRDRSNQPQHF. CDR3 DNA: TGTGCCAGCAGTTTAAGGGACAGGAGCAATCAGCCCCAGCATTTT.

This clonotype showed up many times. The chain is built from TRBV12-3 or TRBV12-4 and TRBJ2-7, with 8 bases fitting TRBD2. Trimming took 6 bases from V and 7 from J; bases not matched to a gene: 8. The CDR3 is made up of 13 amino acids. In DNA, the CDR3 is TGTGCCAGCAGCCCGGGGGGGTACGGGGAGCAGTACTTC. This codes for CASSPGGYGEQYF.

This clonotype showed up just a few times. The chain uses TRBV6-1 and TRBJ2-7; 9 nucleotides agree with TRBD2. Trimming at V came to 5 bases and at J to 0 bases, leaving 8 bases not matched to a gene. Germline V gene sequence: CDR1 MNHNS, CDR2 SASEGT. This CDR3 is built from 16 residues. The CDR3 region is CASSPRRSGSSYEQYF. The CDR3, as DNA: TGTGCCAGCAGTCCCCGTCGTAGCGGGAGCTCCTACGAGCAGTACTTC.

V is TRBV11-2 and J is TRBJ1-1; D not certain. Per the germline V gene, CDR1 is SGHAT and CDR2 is FQNNGV. The CDR3 extends over 15 amino acids. V lost 5 bases and J 1 base, leaving 14 bases between the germline ends. CDR3 loop: CASSRLKGANTEAFF. The DNA for the CDR3 is TGTGCCAGCAGCCGGTTAAAGGGAGCGAACACTGAAGCTTTCTTT.

This clonotype has ten or more counts. The chain has TRBV7-8 and TRBJ1-1, with D unresolved. With 5 bases removed from V and 0 bases from J, the gap between germline ends came to 22 bases. This CDR3 has 18 amino acids. Germline V gene data show CDR1 as SGHVS and CDR2 as FQNEAQ. The CDR3 bases are TGTGCCAGCAGCACCCAGGTTCGTCGTGGGATAGTGAACACTGAAGCTTTCTTT. Protein sequence: CASSTQVRRGIVNTEAFF.

This clonotype occurred a few times. The chain couples TRBV6-1 to TRBJ2-5; TRBD1 might be the D (6 bases). This CDR3 has 15 amino acids. Germline CDR1 MNHNS, CDR2 SASEGT. Trimming took 6 bases from V and 4 from J, leaving 18 bases between them. As DNA, the CDR3 is TGTGCCAGCAGAGCCACCGGGACATTGAGAGAGACCCAGTACTTC. Protein product: CASRATGTLRETQYF.

The chain links TRBV7-3 to TRBJ2-7; D might be TRBD2 (6 bases). Germline-derived CDR1 and CDR2 are SGHTA and FQGTGA. CDR3 size: 14 residues. V was shortened by 2 bases and J by 4 bases, with 12 bases between the two germline ends. The CDR3 DNA is TGTGCCAGCAGCTTAGTGCTTAGCGGATACGAGCAGTACTTC. Protein product: CASSLVLSGYEQYF. Combining the CDR3 with reference TRBV7-3 and TRBJ2-7 gives the whole variable domain GAGVSQTPSNKVTEKGKYVELRCDPISGHTALYWYRQSLGQGPEFLIYFQGTGAADDSGLPNDRFFAVRPEGSVSTLKIQRTERGDSAVYLCASSLVLSGYEQYFGPGTRLTVT.

This clonotype was picked up many times. The chain couples TRBV27 to TRBJ2-6; D unclear. The CDR3 extends over 13 amino acids. The germline V and J ends were trimmed by 6 bases and 2 bases, with 5 bases remaining between them. Germline CDR1 and CDR2: MNHEY and SMNVEV (reference sequence). The CDR3 spells CASRSAGANVLTF. In DNA form, the CDR3 reads TGTGCCAGCAGGTCGGCTGGGGCCAACGTCCTGACTTTC.

This clonotype was detected ten times or more. The genes are TRBV6-5 and TRBJ1-1; 7 bases fit TRBD1. Germline values: CDR1 MNHEY, CDR2 SVGAGI. CDR3 length equals 17 residues. J lost 1 base, V lost 2 bases, and 10 bases had no gene match. CDR3 DNA: TGTGCCAGCAGTTACACGATAACAGGGGTGGCGAACACTGAAGCTTTCTTT. This gives the protein CASSYTITGVANTEAFF.

The V and J genes are TRBV20-1 and TRBJ1-2, with D possibly TRBD1 on 5 matching bases. V was clipped by 0 bases and J by 7 bases, with 9 bases between them. Germline assignment: CDR1 DFQATT and CDR2 SNEGSKA (reference sequence). This CDR3 comprises 12 residues. The chain's CDR3 is CSARDPGGGYTF. The CDR3 bases are TGCAGTGCTAGAGACCCCGGGGGTGGCTACACCTTC.

The rearrangement joins TRBV20-1 to TRBJ2-4, with D uncertain. The CDR3 loop spans 13 amino acids. V was trimmed by 1 base and J by 0 bases, leaving 4 bases between them. Germline assignment: CDR1 DFQATT and CDR2 SNEGSKA (reference sequence). The CDR3 bases are TGCAGTGCTAGAGGAATAGCCAAAAACATTCAGTACTTC. Its protein is CSARGIAKNIQYF.